This T cell receptor (beta chain) is from a study of T cell repertoires in cytomegalovirus infection. Study as a whole: CMV infection together with matching HLA type was indicated by public TCR beta signatures.

Via MiXCR, TCRdb re-called the reads, giving one row per CDR3 protein. Of 300,000 to 400,000 distinct CDR3 sequences listed, 18% are singletons. This clonotype appeared many times. Its matching antigen is unknown. V was pared by 5 bases and J by 4 bases, with 9 bases between. CDR3 length equals 13 residues. Germline V gene lookup returns CDR1 MNHEY and CDR2 SMNVEV (reference sequence). Study outcomes and limitations: People with CMV and the relevant HLA were identified by cumulative public TCR beta family frequency. HLA-C-restricted CMV-specific TCR beta clonotypes were dominant in the ex vivo response.

The chain combines TRBV27 with TRBJ1-5; maybe TRBD1 (5 bases). Sequenced material: PBMCs. The source is a human donor in good health (CMV status not recorded). Some clones in this sample may be carry-over from other donors' samples. In DNA form, the CDR3 reads TGTGCCAGCAGTAACTCAGGGAATCAGCCCCAGCATTTT. Protein sequence: CASSNSGNQPQHF.